Listed here is a single T cell receptor beta chain. Its antigen is not identified. Patients were living with locally advanced or metastatic urothelial carcinoma. These data originate in a study of PD-L1 blockade in urothelial cancer. The overall study: At 3 weeks after treatment start (second dose) and again at 6 weeks, blood was analyzed.

Germline V gene sequence: CDR1 MGHDK, CDR2 SYGVNS. V dropped 0 bases and J dropped 5 bases, with 7 bases sitting between them. The CDR3 has 13 amino acids. General observations from the study: Survival was better when pretreatment blood TCR clonality fell below the median.

Sequenced by immunoSEQ multiplex PCR; TCRdb stores in-frame clones only, minus some. The repertoire includes about 38,000 clones, over 75% of them detected once, and roughly 8% sits in the top ten. Here the sequenced sample was PBMCs, taken around atezolizumab (anti-PD-L1) treatment. This chain connects TRBV25-1 to TRBJ2-5; TRBD1 is a possible D gene (6 bases). This sequence was found in a man aged 70-80 years with urothelial cancer. The DNA of the CDR3 is TGTGCCAGCAGTGAATACACAGGGGAGACCCAGTACTTC. Amino acids: CASSEYTGETQYF. Complete variable domain (other parts from reference TRBV25-1 and TRBJ2-5): EADIYQTPRYLVIGTGKKITLECSQTMGHDKMYWYQQDPGMELHLIHYSYGVNSTEKGDLSSESTVSRIRTEHFPLTLESARPSHTSQYLCASSEYTGETQYFGPGTRLLVL.